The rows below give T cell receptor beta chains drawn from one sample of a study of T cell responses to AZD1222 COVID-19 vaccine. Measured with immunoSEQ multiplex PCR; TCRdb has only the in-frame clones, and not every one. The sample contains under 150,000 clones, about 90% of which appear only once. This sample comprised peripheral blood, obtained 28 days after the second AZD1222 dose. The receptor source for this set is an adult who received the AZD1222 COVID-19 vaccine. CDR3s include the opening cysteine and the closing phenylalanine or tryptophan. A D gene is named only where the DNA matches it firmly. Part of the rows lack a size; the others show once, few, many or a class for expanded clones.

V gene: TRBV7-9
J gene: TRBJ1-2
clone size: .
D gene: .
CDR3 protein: CASSLERNYGYTF
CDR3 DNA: TGTGCCAGCAGCTTAGAACGGAACTATGGCTACACCTTC

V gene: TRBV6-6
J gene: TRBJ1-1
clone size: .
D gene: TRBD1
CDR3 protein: CASSSLTGVAFF
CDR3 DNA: TGTGCCAGCAGTTCCCTTACAGGGGTAGCTTTCTTT

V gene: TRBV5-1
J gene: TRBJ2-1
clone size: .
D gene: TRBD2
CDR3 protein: CASSSGGNYNEQFF
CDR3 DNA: TGCGCCAGCAGCTCGGGGGGGAACTACAATGAGCAGTTCTTC

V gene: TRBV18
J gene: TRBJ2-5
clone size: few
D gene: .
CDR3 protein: CASSELWGVEETQYF
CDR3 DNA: TGTGCCAGCTCGGAGCTATGGGGCGTGGAGGAGACCCAGTACTTC

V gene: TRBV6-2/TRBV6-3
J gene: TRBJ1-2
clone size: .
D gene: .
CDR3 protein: CASSYGYGYTF
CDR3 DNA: TGTGCCAGCAGTTACGGGTATGGCTACACCTTC

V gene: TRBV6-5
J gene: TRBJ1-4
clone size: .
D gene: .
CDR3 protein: CASSRDIMGDEKLFF
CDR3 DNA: TGTGCCAGCAGTCGAGACATAATGGGGGATGAAAAACTGTTTTTT

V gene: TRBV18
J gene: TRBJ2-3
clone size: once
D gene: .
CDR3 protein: CASSPGRGRDTQYF
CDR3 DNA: TGTGCCAGCTCACCAGGGCGGGGAAGAGATACGCAGTATTTT

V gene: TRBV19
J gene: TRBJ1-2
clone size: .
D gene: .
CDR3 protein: CASKLDTSTNYGYTF
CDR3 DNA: TGTGCCAGTAAGTTAGATACGTCAACTAACTATGGCTACACCTTC

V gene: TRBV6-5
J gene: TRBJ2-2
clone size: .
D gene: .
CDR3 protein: CASSLGSGELFF
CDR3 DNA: TGTGCCAGCAGCCTGGGCTCCGGGGAGCTGTTTTTT

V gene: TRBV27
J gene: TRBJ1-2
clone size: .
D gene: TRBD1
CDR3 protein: CASSPLPGGGYGYTF
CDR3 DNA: TGTGCCAGCAGTCCCCTCCCAGGGGGCGGCTATGGCTACACCTTC

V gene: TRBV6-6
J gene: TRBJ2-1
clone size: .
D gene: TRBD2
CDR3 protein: CASTQTSGRVNEQFF
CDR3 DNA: TGTGCCAGCACCCAAACTAGCGGGAGGGTCAATGAGCAGTTCTTC

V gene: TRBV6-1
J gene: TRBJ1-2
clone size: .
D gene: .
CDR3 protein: CASSEGTANF
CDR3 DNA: TGTGCCAGCAGTGAAGGGACAGCCAACTTC

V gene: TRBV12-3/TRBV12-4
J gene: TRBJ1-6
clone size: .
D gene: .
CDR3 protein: CASSFPNSPLHF
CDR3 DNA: TGTGCCAGCAGTTTCCCCAATTCACCCCTCCACTTT

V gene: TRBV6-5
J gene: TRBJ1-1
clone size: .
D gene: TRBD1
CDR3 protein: CASSYNAGGNTEAFF
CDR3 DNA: TGTGCCAGCAGTTACAACGCAGGGGGGAACACTGAAGCTTTCTTT

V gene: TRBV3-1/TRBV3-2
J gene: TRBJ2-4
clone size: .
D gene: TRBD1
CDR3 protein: CASSQERTGNSENIQYF
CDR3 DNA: TGTGCCAGCAGCCAAGAGAGGACAGGGAATTCTGAAAACATTCAGTACTTC

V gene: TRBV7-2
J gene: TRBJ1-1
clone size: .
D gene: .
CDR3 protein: CASSYGSRTEAFF
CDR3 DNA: TGTGCCAGCAGCTACGGTAGTCGCACTGAAGCTTTCTTT

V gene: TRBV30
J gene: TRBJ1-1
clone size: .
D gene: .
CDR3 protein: CAWSAIPGVAFF
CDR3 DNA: TGTGCCTGGAGCGCAATCCCGGGAGTAGCTTTCTTT

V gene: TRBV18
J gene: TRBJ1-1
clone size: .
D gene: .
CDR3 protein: CASSPDNTEAFF
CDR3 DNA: TGTGCCAGCTCACCCGACAACACTGAAGCTTTCTTT

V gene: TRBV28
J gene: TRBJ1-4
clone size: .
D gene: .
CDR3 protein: CASSSIYPNEKLFF
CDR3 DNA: TGTGCCAGCAGCTCCATCTACCCAAATGAAAAACTGTTTTTT

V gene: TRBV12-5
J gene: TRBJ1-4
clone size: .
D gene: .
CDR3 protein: CASAFELGEKLFF
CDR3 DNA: TGTGCTAGTGCCTTCGAACTAGGCGAAAAACTGTTTTTT

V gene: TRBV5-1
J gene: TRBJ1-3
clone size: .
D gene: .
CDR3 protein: CASSLYLSTEGNTIYF
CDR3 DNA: TGCGCCAGCAGCCTTTACCTATCGACGGAGGGAAACACCATATATTTT

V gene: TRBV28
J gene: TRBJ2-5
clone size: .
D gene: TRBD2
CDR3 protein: CASSPLAGGQETQYF
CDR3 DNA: TGTGCCAGCAGTCCCCTAGCGGGGGGCCAAGAGACCCAGTACTTC

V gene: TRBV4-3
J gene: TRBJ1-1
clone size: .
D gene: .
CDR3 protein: CASSRDVTAEAFF
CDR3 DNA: TGCGCCAGCAGCCGGGACGTTACTGCTGAAGCTTTCTTT

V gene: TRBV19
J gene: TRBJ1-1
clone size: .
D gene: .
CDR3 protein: CASSPANQPLVF
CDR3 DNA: TGTGCCAGTAGCCCCGCAAACCAGCCGTTAGTCTTT

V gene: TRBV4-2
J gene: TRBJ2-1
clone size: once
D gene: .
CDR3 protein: CASSQVYLSYNEQFF
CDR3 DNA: TGTGCCAGCAGCCAAGTCTACCTCTCCTACAATGAGCAGTTCTTC

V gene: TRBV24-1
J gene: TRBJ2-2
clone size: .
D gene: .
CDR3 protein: CATSDLTGELFF
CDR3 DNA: TGTGCCACCAGTGATTTAACCGGGGAGCTGTTTTTT

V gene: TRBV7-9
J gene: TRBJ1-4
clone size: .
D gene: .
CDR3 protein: CASSLALGGEKLFF
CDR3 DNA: TGTGCCAGCAGCTTAGCGCTGGGCGGTGAAAAACTGTTTTTT

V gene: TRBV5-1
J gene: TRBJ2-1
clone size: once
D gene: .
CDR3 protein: CASSLDYQGGEQFF
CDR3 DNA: TGCGCCAGCAGCTTGGATTATCAGGGGGGTGAGCAGTTCTTC

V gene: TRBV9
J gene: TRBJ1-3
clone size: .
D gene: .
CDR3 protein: CASSVAGQVFSGNTIYF
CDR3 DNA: TGTGCCAGCAGCGTAGCAGGGCAGGTTTTCTCTGGAAACACCATATATTTT

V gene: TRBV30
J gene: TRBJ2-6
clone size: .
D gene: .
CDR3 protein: CAWSVRGQGLSGANVLTF
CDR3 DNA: TGTGCCTGGAGTGTACGGGGGCAGGGACTCTCTGGGGCCAACGTCCTGACTTTC

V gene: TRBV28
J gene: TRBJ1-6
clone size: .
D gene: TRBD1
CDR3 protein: CASSLGGQYNSPLHF
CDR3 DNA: TGTGCCAGCAGTTTAGGGGGACAGTATAATTCACCCCTCCACTTT

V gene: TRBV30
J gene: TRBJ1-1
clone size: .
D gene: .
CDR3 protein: CAWSREAAMNTEAFF
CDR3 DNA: TGTGCCTGGAGTAGGGAGGCAGCTATGAACACTGAAGCTTTCTTT

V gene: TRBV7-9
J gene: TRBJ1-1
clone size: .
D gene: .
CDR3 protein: CASSSGTGRYRNTEAFF
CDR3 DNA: TGTGCCAGCAGCTCTGGGACGGGGAGGTATAGGAACACTGAAGCTTTCTTT

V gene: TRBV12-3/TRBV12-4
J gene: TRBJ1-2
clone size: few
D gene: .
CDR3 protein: CASSPSFYTF
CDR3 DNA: TGTGCCAGCAGTCCTAGCTTCTACACCTTC

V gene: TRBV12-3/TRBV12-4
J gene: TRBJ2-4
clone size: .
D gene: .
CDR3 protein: CASSLSDKNIQYF
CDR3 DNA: TGTGCCAGCAGTTTATCGGACAAAAACATTCAGTACTTC

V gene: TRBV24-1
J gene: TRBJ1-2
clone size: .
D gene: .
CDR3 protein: CATSDRRLNYGYTF
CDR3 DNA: TGTGCCACCAGTGACCGAAGATTAAACTATGGCTACACCTTC

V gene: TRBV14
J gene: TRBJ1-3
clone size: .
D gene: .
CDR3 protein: CASSQAGHGSGNTIYF
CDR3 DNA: TGTGCCAGCAGCCAAGCCGGACATGGGTCTGGAAACACCATATATTTT

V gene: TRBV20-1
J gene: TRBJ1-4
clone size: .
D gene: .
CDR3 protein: CSVDGNEKLFF
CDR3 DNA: TGCAGTGTCGACGGGAATGAAAAACTGTTTTTT

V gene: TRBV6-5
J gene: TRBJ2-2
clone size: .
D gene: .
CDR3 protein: CASSYRHTNTGELFF
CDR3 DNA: TGTGCCAGCAGTTACCGCCATACGAACACCGGGGAGCTGTTTTTT

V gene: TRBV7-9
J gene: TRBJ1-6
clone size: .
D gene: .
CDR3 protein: CASSLVLANSPLHF
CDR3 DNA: TGTGCCAGCAGCTTAGTCCTAGCTAATTCACCCCTCCACTTT

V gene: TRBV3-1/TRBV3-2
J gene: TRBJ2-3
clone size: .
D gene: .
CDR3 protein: CASSPWGGESTDTQYF
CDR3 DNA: TGTGCCAGCAGCCCATGGGGAGGAGAAAGCACAGATACGCAGTATTTT

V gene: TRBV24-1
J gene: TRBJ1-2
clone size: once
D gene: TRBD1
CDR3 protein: CATGGDSINYGYTF
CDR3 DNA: TGTGCCACCGGGGGGGACAGCATTAACTATGGCTACACCTTC

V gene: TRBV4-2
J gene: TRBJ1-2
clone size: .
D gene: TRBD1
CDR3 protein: CASSQDSRQGSYGYTF
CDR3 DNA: TGTGCCAGCAGCCAAGATAGTCGACAGGGTAGCTATGGCTACACCTTC

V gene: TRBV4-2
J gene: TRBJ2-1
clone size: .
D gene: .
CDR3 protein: CASSQGTREQFF
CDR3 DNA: TGTGCCAGCAGCCAGGGGACGAGGGAGCAGTTCTTC

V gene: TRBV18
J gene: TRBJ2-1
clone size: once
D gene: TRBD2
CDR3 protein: CASSPPSGLAGYNEQFF
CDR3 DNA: TGTGCCAGCTCACCACCTTCAGGACTAGCGGGTTACAATGAGCAGTTCTTC

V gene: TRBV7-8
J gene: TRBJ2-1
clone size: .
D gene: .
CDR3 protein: CASSLKSRASYNEQFF
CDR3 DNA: TGTGCCAGCAGCTTAAAGAGCAGGGCTAGCTACAATGAGCAGTTCTTC

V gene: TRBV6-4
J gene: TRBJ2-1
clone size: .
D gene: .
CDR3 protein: CASSEGSSYNEQFF
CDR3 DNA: TGTGCCAGCAGTGAGGGGAGCTCCTACAATGAGCAGTTCTTC

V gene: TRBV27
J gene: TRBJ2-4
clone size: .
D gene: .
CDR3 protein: CASSLNPAKNIQYF
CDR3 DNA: TGTGCCAGCAGTTTAAACCCAGCCAAAAACATTCAGTACTTC

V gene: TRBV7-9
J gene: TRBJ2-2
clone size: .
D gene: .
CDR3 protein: CASSSSKGPGELFF
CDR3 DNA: TGTGCCAGCAGCTCCTCGAAGGGACCCGGGGAGCTGTTTTTT

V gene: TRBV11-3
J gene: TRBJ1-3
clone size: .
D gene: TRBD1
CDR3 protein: CASSSWTGLLSGNTIYF
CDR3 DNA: TGTGCCAGCAGCTCTTGGACAGGGTTACTTTCTGGAAACACCATATATTTT

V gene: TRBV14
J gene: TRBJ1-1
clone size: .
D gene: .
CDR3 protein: CASSQDWTNTEAFF
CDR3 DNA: TGTGCCAGCAGCCAAGATTGGACCAACACTGAAGCTTTCTTT

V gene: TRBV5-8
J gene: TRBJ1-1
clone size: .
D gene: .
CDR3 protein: CASSFNRYTGNTEAFF
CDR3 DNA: TGTGCCAGCAGCTTCAACAGGTACACCGGCAACACTGAAGCTTTCTTT

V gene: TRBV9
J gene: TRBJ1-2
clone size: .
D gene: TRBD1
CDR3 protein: CASSAAGTGNYGYTF
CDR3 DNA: TGTGCCAGCAGCGCTGCCGGGACAGGGAACTATGGCTACACCTTC

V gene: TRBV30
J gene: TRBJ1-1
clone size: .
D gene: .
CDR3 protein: CAWSVRLMNTEAFF
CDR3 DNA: TGTGCCTGGAGTGTCAGGCTGATGAACACTGAAGCTTTCTTT

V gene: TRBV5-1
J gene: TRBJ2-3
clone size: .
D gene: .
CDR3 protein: CASSPLRGRTDTQYF
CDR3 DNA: TGCGCCAGCAGCCCCCTTCGGGGACGCACAGATACGCAGTATTTT

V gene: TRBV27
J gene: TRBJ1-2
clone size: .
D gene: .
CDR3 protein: CASSTLGGAFYGYTF
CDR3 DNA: TGTGCCAGCAGTACCCTCGGGGGGGCCTTCTATGGCTACACCTTC

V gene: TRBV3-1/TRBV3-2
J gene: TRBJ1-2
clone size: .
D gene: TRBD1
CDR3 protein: CASSWTGGAYGYTF
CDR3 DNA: TGTGCCAGCAGCTGGACAGGGGGCGCCTATGGCTACACCTTC

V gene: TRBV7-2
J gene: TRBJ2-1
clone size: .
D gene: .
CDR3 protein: CASSFSTGHNEQFF
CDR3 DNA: TGTGCCAGCAGCTTTTCGACAGGTCACAATGAGCAGTTCTTC

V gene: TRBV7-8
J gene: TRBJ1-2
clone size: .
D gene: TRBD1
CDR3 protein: CASSSRAGQLNYGYTF
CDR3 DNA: TGTGCCAGCAGCAGTAGGGCGGGACAGCTTAACTATGGCTACACCTTC

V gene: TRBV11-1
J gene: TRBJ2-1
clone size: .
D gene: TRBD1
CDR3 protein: CASSFLGAGGYNEQFF
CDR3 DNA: TGTGCCAGCAGCTTTTTAGGGGCAGGGGGTTACAATGAGCAGTTCTTC